This T cell receptor beta chain was sequenced for a study of cytomegalovirus exposure and HLA in healthy donors. The wider study: From donors who were HLA-typed, an early data release held around 80 million unique TCRs. Study results and caveats: CMV serostatus was the only recorded immune exposure for donors. A missense variant in DCLRE1C was later tied to TCR beta V- and J-gene trimming.

Primers included in the PCR were 60 Vbeta and 13 Jbeta primers. The protocol was immunoSEQ multiplex PCR, while the TCRdb copy is restricted to in-frame clones and leaves out a portion. The repertoire holds under 200,000 clones, with 81% as singletons. V was cut by 1 base and J by 8 bases, with 12 bases left in between. Germline loops: CDR1 SGHRS, CDR2 YFSETQ. CDR3 length equals 14 residues. Points on this clone: Its antigen is still unknown.

The sequenced sample was PBMCs. This TCR was sampled from a man aged 50-59 years in good health and CMV-seropositive. The chain links TRBV5-1 to TRBJ1-4; D remains ambiguous. CDR3 amino acids: CASSLRVNGEKLFF. For the CDR3, the DNA is TGCGCCAGCAGCTTGCGAGTCAACGGGGAAAAACTGTTTTTT.